Presented here are 8 T cell receptor beta chains from one specimen sequenced in a study of regulatory T cells in long-lasting Graves disease. CDR3 regions were amplified by Arm-PCR using iRepertoire HTBI primers to build TCR beta libraries. TCRdb re-called the multiplex PCR reads through MiXCR, storing one row per CDR3 protein. The table has approximately 400,000 distinct CDR3 sequences, around 14% seen once; the top ten hold 16%. Time point here: newly diagnosed GD, antithyroid drugs for less than 3 months. PBMC-extracted RNA yielded the TCR library. Separately, the same data were catalogued under a study of T cells in Graves' hyperthyroidism and ophthalmopathy.

Sequences were derived from peripheral blood mononuclear cells (PBMCs), sampled at new diagnosis, from a patient treated with antithyroid drugs. Receptor source: a woman aged 30 to 39 with Graves disease.

This clonotype occurred many times. This chain uses TRBV29-1 with TRBJ1-1, with D tentatively TRBD1 (5 bases). The CDR3 spans 15 residues. V shed 7 bases and J shed 4 bases, with 22 bases lying between them. Germline loops: CDR1 SQVTM, CDR2 ANQGSEA. The CDR3 DNA reads as TGCAGCGCATTGCGCCAACCCGGGGGGGGCACTGAAGCTTTCTTT. Translating it yields CSALRQPGGGTEAFF.

Notes on this clonotype: This may be a read error, as it is one base from a much larger clone. This rearrangement joins TRBV7-3 to TRBJ2-2; tentatively, D is TRBD2 (6 bases). Germline V gene lookup returns CDR1 SGHTA and CDR2 FQGTGA. The CDR3 is 14 amino acids. Here the CDR3 DNA reads TGTGCCAGCAGAGTCCTCCCCTCCTCCGGGGGGCTGTTTTTT. It encodes CASRVLPSSGGLFF.

This clonotype came up many times. The chain couples TRBV28 to TRBJ2-7; tentative D call: TRBD2 (6 bases). The CDR3 loop spans 16 amino acids. Germline V CDR1 and CDR2: MDHEN, SYDVKM. The ends were cut back, 1 base at V and 3 bases at J, with 16 bases in the middle. In nucleotides, the CDR3 is TGTGCCAGCAGTTTATCCTCGGGAGTTCTGTACTACGAGCAGTACTTC. The encoded protein is CASSLSSGVLYYEQYF.

The chain joins TRBV6-2 or TRBV6-3 to TRBJ2-7; 13 positions agree with TRBD2. V lost 5 bases to trimming and J lost 3 bases; unmatched junction nucleotides: 16. Germline V gene sequence: CDR1 MNHEY, CDR2 SVGEGT. The CDR3 covers 19 residues. This CDR3 reads CASSARTSGSPLPRYEQYF. The CDR3 nucleotides read TGTGCCAGCAGTGCCCGGACTAGCGGGAGCCCCCTGCCGCGCTACGAGCAGTACTTC.

The CDR3 loop is CASIPTSGRATDTQYF. The CDR3 region has the DNA TGTGCCAGCATCCCGACTAGCGGGAGGGCCACAGATACGCAGTATTTT. The chain is built from TRBV12-3 or TRBV12-4 and TRBJ2-3; TRBD2 matches at 14 bases. The ends lost 7 bases at V and 2 bases at J; junction bases unmatched: 5. The CDR3 spans 16 residues.

The CDR3 protein is CAWNKRGRSNEQFF. The CDR3 DNA reads as TGTGCCTGGAACAAGCGCGGGAGGAGCAATGAGCAGTTCTTC. The chain carries TRBV30 and TRBJ2-1; TRBD2 matches at 8 bases. Germline CDR1 reads GTSNPN; CDR2 reads SVGIG (reference sequence). The CDR3 length is 14 residues. V shed 4 bases and J 6 bases; nucleotides not matched to a gene: 8.

This clonotype was found a few times. V is TRBV19 and J is TRBJ1-5; D possibly corresponds to TRBD1 (6 bases). The germline CDR1 and CDR2 sequences are LNHDA and SQIVND (reference sequence). This CDR3 contains 13 residues. V was trimmed by 3 bases and J by 5 bases, leaving 8 bases between them. The CDR3 here is CASSIGGHQPQHF. CDR3 DNA: TGTGCCAGTAGTATCGGGGGCCATCAGCCCCAGCATTTT.

The sample holds many counts of this clonotype. The chain links TRBV5-5 to TRBJ1-2; a weak D match, TRBD1 (5 bases). There are 12 residues in the CDR3. Trimming removed 5 bases from V and 7 bases from J, with 12 bases in between. Germline assignment: CDR1 SGHKS and CDR2 YYEKEE (reference sequence). The CDR3 DNA reads as TGTGCCAGCAGGACAGCCCGGGGTGGCTACACCTTC. Amino acids: CASRTARGGYTF.